Presented here are 13 T cell receptor beta chains from one specimen sequenced in a study of T cells after yellow fever vaccination. TCRdb reprocessed the 5' RACE reads via MiXCR and lists one record per CDR3 protein. This sample carries 500,000 to 650,000 distinct CDR3 sequences, about 12% of them seen once, and the ten largest clones take just under 15%. The material sequenced was PBMCs, taken on the day of the yellow fever booster vaccination. These receptor sequences come from a man younger than 40 who received the YFV17D yellow fever vaccine.

The V gene is TRBV20-1, the J gene TRBJ2-7; D is possibly TRBD2 (5 bases). CDR3 length equals 13 residues. Germline CDR1 reads DFQATT; CDR2 reads SNEGSKA (reference sequence). Trimming left V 3 bases short and J 0 bases short, with 9 bases between. The CDR3 sequence: CSASQRFSYEQYF. Here the CDR3 DNA reads TGCAGTGCTAGCCAGCGGTTCTCCTACGAGCAGTACTTC.

This chain connects TRBV20-1 to TRBJ2-1, with D uncertain. Per the germline V gene, CDR1 is DFQATT and CDR2 is SNEGSKA (reference sequence). V was clipped by 3 bases and J by 8 bases, with 20 bases between them. The CDR3 is 15 amino acids. DNA for the CDR3: TGCAGTGCTAGCGACGGCGGCTTTACCGGCCATGAGCAGTTCTTC. Translating it yields CSASDGGFTGHEQFF.

The table lists this clonotype with many counts. The chain employs TRBV6-5 and TRBJ1-1, with a possible D match to TRBD1 (5 bases). Germline loops: CDR1 MNHEY, CDR2 SVGAGI. This CDR3 region has 13 residues. V dropped 2 bases and J dropped 4 bases, with 8 bases sitting between them. The CDR3, as DNA: TGTGCCAGCAGTTACCCGGGGGGCACTGAAGCTTTCTTT. This translates into CASSYPGGTEAFF.

The sample holds a few counts of this clonotype. CDR3 DNA sequence: TGTGCCAGCAGCCCGGGGGGGACAACAGGGTCAGATACGCAGTATTTT. It encodes CASSPGGTTGSDTQYF. The rearrangement uses TRBV12-3 or TRBV12-4 and TRBJ2-3, with TRBD2 identical over 8 bases. The junction had 12 bases not matched to a gene; V was cut back by 6 bases and J by 4 bases. The CDR3 sequence is 16 residues long.

This clonotype has just a few counts. CDR3 nucleotides: TGCAGTGCTAGGGAGACCCGCCCGGATACGCAGTATTTT. The encoded protein is CSARETRPDTQYF. The chain joins TRBV20-1 to TRBJ2-3; D not certain. The CDR3 length is 13 residues. The V gene lost 3 bases and the J gene lost 6 bases, with 13 bases spanning the gap. The germline V gene encodes CDR1 DFQATT and CDR2 SNEGSKA (reference sequence).

V is TRBV10-3 and J is TRBJ2-1, with a possible D match to TRBD2 (5 bases). V lost 4 bases, J lost 2 bases, and 9 bases lay in between. From germline, CDR1 is ENHRY and CDR2 SYGVKD. The CDR3 runs to 14 residues. CDR3 in DNA: TGTGCCATCAGTGTAGAGGGAGCCTACAATGAGCAGTTCTTC. It is translated as CAISVEGAYNEQFF.

This chain connects TRBV9 to TRBJ2-1; weak D call: TRBD2 (6 bases). In germline, CDR1 is SGDLS, CDR2 YYNGEE. The CDR3 runs 15 residues. Trimming took off 0 bases at V and 2 bases at J, with 9 bases between the two ends. The chain's CDR3 is CASSVDGSTYNEQFF. The CDR3 DNA reads TGTGCCAGCAGCGTAGACGGGAGTACCTACAATGAGCAGTTCTTC.

The rearrangement links TRBV12-3 or TRBV12-4 to TRBJ1-6, with 8 bases that match TRBD1. CDR3 length: 13 amino acids. The V and J ends lost 5 bases and 12 bases, in that order; junction bases with no gene match: 6. For the CDR3, the DNA is TGTGCCAGCAGTGTGGACAGGGCGGGACCCCTCCACTTT. This encodes CASSVDRAGPLHF.

This clonotype showed up many times. This chain joins TRBV5-4 and TRBJ1-1; possibly TRBD1 for D (6 bases). Germline assignment: CDR1 SGHNT and CDR2 YYREEE (reference sequence). V was clipped by 5 bases and J by 4 bases, with 21 bases between them. There are 16 residues in the CDR3. The CDR3 DNA reads TGTGCCAGCAGTCGTGCGGGGGCAGGGAGAACCACTGAAGCTTTCTTT. Translated: CASSRAGAGRTTEAFF.

This clonotype has a count of ten or more. The chain employs TRBV5-1 and TRBJ2-7; TRBD1 agrees at 10 bases. Germline-derived CDR1 and CDR2 are SGHRS and YFSETQ. The CDR3 has 14 amino acids. V lost 0 bases, J lost 7 bases, and 4 bases stayed unmatched. Here the CDR3 reads CASSLGQGAEEQYF. CDR3 DNA: TGCGCCAGCAGCTTGGGACAGGGGGCGGAAGAGCAGTACTTC.

At least ten counts were recorded for this clonotype. The chain couples TRBV12-3 or TRBV12-4 to TRBJ2-1, with TRBD2 identical over 8 bases. This CDR3 has 16 residues. Trimming cost V 4 bases and J 12 bases; bases outside gene matches: 17. DNA of the CDR3: TGTGCCAGCAGTTCCTCTACAACAAGCGGGAGTGCCCTGCAGTTCTTC. This translates into CASSSSTTSGSALQFF.

This rearrangement joins TRBV12-3 or TRBV12-4 to TRBJ1-1; D unresolved. The length of the CDR3 is 14 residues. The ends were cut back, 8 bases at V and 6 bases at J, with 19 bases in the middle. The CDR3 region is CASYSPVREPEAFF. Written as DNA, the CDR3 is TGTGCCAGCTATTCACCAGTGAGGGAGCCTGAAGCTTTCTTT.

This rearrangement joins TRBV10-3 to TRBJ2-1; 9 bases map to TRBD2. Losses at the gene ends were 8 bases for V and 0 bases for J; bases not matched to a gene: 2. The CDR3 contains 14 residues. The germline gives CDR1 ENHRY, CDR2 SYGVKD. Here the CDR3 reads CAIRREGSYNEQFF. DNA for the CDR3: TGTGCCATCCGGCGGGAGGGCTCCTACAATGAGCAGTTCTTC.